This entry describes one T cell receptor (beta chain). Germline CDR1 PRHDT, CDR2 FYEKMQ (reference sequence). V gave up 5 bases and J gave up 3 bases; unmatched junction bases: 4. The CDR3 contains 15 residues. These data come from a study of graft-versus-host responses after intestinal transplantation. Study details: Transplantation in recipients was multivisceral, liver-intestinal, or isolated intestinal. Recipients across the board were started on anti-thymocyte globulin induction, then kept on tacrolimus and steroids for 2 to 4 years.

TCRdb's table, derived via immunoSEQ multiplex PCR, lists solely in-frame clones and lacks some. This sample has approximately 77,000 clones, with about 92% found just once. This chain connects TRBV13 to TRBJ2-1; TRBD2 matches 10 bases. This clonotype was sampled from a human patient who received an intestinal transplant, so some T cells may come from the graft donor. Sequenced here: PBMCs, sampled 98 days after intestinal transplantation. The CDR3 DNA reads TGTGCCAGCAGCGCAGGACTAGCGGACTACAATGAGCAGTTCTTC. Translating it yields CASSAGLADYNEQFF.